This is a list of T cell receptor beta chains from one sample in a study of T-cell reconstitution after alpha-beta-depleted transplantation in children. TCRdb reprocessed the PCR reads via MiXCR and lists one record per CDR3 protein. The sample yields 200,000 to 250,000 distinct CDR3 sequences, roughly 9.1% seen once. The input for sequencing was PBMCs, mostly from graft donor cells, taken 360 days after TCRalphabeta/CD19-depleted stem cell transplant. The receptors originated from a male patient aged 2-15 years who had a stem cell transplant for acute myeloid leukemia, so the T cells may come from the graft donor. Both conserved end residues are part of each CDR3. Each record gives: D gene, V gene, clone size, J gene, CDR3 protein, CDR3 DNA. The D gene is left open where the match is weak. The size entry is marked missing in some rows and otherwise reads once, few, many or a size class.

TRBD2	TRBV7-9	few	TRBJ2-4	CASSSPSGGAVQYF	TGTGCCAGCAGCTCTCCTAGCGGGGGGGCCGTTCAGTACTTC
TRBD1	TRBV18	many	TRBJ1-2	CASSPGQELEGYTF	TGTGCCAGCTCACCGGGACAGGAGCTAGAGGGCTACACCTTC
-	TRBV20-1	many	TRBJ2-3	CSARAIADSTDTQYF	TGCAGTGCTAGAGCTATTGCGGATAGCACAGATACGCAGTATTTT
-	TRBV7-3	-	TRBJ1-1	CASSLTGVGTEAFF	TGTGCCAGCAGCTTAACGGGGGTGGGCACTGAAGCTTTCTTT
TRBD2	TRBV7-9	few	TRBJ2-3	CASSPGSGRATDTQYF	TGTGCCAGCAGCCCAGGTAGCGGGCGGGCCACAGATACGCAGTATTTT
TRBD1	TRBV29-1	few	TRBJ1-2	CSAHNRDRANGYTF	TGCAGCGCCCATAACCGGGACAGGGCTAATGGCTACACCTTC
TRBD1	TRBV20-1	-	TRBJ1-6	CSAPDLGQGGGSPLHF	TGCAGTGCTCCCGATCTGGGACAGGGAGGAGGCTCACCCCTCCACTTT
-	TRBV5-5	many	TRBJ2-3	CASSLSVDTQYF	TGTGCCAGCAGCTTGTCGGTGGATACGCAGTATTTT
TRBD2	TRBV20-1	-	TRBJ2-3	CSALAGVGTDTQYF	TGCAGTGCGCTAGCGGGAGTGGGCACAGATACGCAGTATTTT
TRBD1	TRBV7-3	-	TRBJ2-6	CASSTGVSGANVLTF	TGTGCCAGTTCTACAGGGGTCTCTGGGGCCAACGTCCTGACTTTC
TRBD1	TRBV6-1	few	TRBJ2-1	CASRSGTGSYNEQFF	TGTGCCAGCAGATCCGGGACAGGGTCCTACAATGAGCAGTTCTTC
-	TRBV11-2	-	TRBJ2-3	CASSRGGGGTVRTDTQYF	TGTGCCAGCAGCCGTGGGGGCGGGGGAACTGTGCGCACAGATACGCAGTATTTT
-	TRBV2	few	TRBJ1-5	CASKGRFNQPQHF	TGTGCCAGCAAGGGGCGGTTCAATCAGCCCCAGCATTTT
-	TRBV18	-	TRBJ1-1	CASSRTGSGNTEAFF	TGTGCCAGCTCACGAACAGGGTCAGGGAACACTGAAGCTTTCTTT
TRBD2	TRBV9	-	TRBJ2-1	CASSVARLAGPDNEQFF	TGTGCCAGCAGCGTAGCGCGACTAGCGGGCCCCGACAATGAGCAGTTCTTC